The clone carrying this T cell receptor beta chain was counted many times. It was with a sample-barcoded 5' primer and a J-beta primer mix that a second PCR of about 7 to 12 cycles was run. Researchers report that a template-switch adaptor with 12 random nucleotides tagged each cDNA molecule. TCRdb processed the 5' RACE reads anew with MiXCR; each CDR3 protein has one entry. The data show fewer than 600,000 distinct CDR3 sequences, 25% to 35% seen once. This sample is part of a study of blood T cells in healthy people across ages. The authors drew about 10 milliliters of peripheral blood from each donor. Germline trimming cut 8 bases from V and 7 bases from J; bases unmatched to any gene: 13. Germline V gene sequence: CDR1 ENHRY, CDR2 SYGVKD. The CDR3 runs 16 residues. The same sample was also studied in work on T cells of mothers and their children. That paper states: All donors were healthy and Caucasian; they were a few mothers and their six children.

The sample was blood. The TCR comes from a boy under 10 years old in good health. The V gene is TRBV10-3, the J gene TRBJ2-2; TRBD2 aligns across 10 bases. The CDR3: CAIGKASGRADGELFF. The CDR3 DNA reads TGTGCCATCGGTAAAGCGAGCGGGAGGGCCGACGGGGAGCTGTTTTTT.